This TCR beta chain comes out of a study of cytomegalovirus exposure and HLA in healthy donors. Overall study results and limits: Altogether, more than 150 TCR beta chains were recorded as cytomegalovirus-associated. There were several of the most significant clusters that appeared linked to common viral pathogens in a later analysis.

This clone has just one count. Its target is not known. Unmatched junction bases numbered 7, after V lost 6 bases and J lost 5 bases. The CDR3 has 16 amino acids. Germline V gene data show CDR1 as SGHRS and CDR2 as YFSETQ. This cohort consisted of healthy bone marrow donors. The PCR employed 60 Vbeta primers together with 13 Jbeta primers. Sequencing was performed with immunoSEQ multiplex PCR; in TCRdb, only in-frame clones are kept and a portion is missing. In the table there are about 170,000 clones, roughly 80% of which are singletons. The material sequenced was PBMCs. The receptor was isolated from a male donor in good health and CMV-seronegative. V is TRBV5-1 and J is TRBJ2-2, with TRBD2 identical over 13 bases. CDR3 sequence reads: CASTLLAGGRTGELFF. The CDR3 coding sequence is TGCGCCAGCACCTTACTAGCGGGGGGGCGAACCGGGGAGCTGTTTTTT.